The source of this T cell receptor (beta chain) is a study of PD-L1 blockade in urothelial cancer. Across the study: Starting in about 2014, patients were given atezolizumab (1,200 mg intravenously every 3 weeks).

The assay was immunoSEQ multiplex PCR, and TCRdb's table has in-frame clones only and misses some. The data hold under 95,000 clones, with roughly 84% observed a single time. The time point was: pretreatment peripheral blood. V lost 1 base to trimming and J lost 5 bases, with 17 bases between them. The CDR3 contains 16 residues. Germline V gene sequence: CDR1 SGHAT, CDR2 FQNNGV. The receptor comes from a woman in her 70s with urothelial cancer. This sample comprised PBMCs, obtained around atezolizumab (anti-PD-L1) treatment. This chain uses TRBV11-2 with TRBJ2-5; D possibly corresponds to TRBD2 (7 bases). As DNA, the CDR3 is TGTGCCAGCAGCTTAGTGGGAGGGGGGGCGAGTGAGACCCAGTACTTC. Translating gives CASSLVGGGASETQYF.